These T cell receptor beta chains were read from a single sample in a study of neoadjuvant nivolumab and ipilimumab in lung cancer. The assay was immunoSEQ multiplex PCR, and TCRdb's table has in-frame clones only and misses some. The sample carries tens of thousands of clones, less than 85% recorded once. Specimen: peripheral blood, collected before neoadjuvant nivolumab, alone or with ipilimumab. The receptors come from an adult with non-small cell lung cancer. Each CDR3 is given without its conserved first and last residue. The D gene is left open where the match is weak.

TRBV10-3	12	TRBJ1-2	-	AISESGRVDGYT
TRBV5-1	11	TRBJ1-1	-	ASSVNMNTEAF
TRBV30	11	TRBJ2-4	TRBD2	AWSYTTGLDIA
TRBV7-9	14	TRBJ2-1	-	ASSPGLSGLTGEQF
TRBV5-5	12	TRBJ2-3	-	ASSYRETTDTQY
TRBV30	15	TRBJ2-2	TRBD2	AWSVPRAGANTGELF
TRBV19	10	TRBJ1-2	-	ASSMEGRGYT
TRBV7-2	13	TRBJ1-5	-	ASSLSQGSNQPQH
TRBV7-2	14	TRBJ2-7	-	ASSPRTASLTYEQY
TRBV19	14	TRBJ2-1	TRBD2	ASSIHPSGSINEQF
TRBV7-9	11	TRBJ1-2	-	ASSLAVGYGYT